One sample yielded the 10 T cell receptor beta chains listed below, sequenced in a study of T cells expressing NK-cell markers. No DNA is given; TCRdb re-called the 5' RACE reads and lists each CDR3 protein once. The sample holds 440,000 or so distinct CDR3 sequences. Sequencing input: blood T cells: a sorted CD56 or NKG2C T cell subset, CD4+ or CD8+ T cells, or bulk PBMC T cells (not recorded which). The receptors stem from a woman aged 18-70 years in good health.

This rearrangement joins TRBV7-9 to TRBJ1-2. The CDR3 has 13 residues. Germline CDR1 SEHNR, CDR2 FQNEAQ (reference sequence). The CDR3 sequence: CASSPTTGYGYTF.

The CDR3 region is CSVPASFNYGYTF. V and J are TRBV29-1 and TRBJ1-2. The CDR3 length is 13 residues. Germline loops: CDR1 SQVTM, CDR2 ANQGSEA.

This chain links TRBV7-9 with TRBJ2-5. CDR1 and CDR2 from the germline V gene are SEHNR and FQNEAQ (reference sequence). The CDR3 runs to 14 residues. This CDR3 reads CASSGRRPQETQYF. The entire variable domain, with the rest obtained from reference TRBV7-9 and TRBJ2-5, is as follows: DTGVSQNPRHKITKRGQNVTFRCDPISEHNRLYWYRQTLGQGPEFLTYFQNEAQLEKSRLLSDRFSAERPKGSFSTLEIQRTEQGDSAMYLCASSGRRPQETQYFGPGTRLLVL.

This chain uses TRBV24-1 with TRBJ2-1; TCRdb indicates TRBD1, and absent DNA this call remains unverified. This CDR3 comprises 16 residues. CDR1 and CDR2 (germline): KGHDR, SFDVKD. CDR3 sequence: CATSDTAVQGRNEQFF.

J is TRBJ2-7 and V is TRBV7-2; checking the TCRdb D call of TRBD2 is not possible without DNA. The CDR3 sequence is 14 residues long. The germline V gene encodes CDR1 SGHTA and CDR2 FQGNSA. The chain's CDR3 is CASSFGLGVDEQYF. Supplemented by reference TRBV7-2 and TRBJ2-7, the full variable domain reads GAGVSQSPSNKVTEKGKDVELRCDPISGHTALYWYRQSLGQGLEFLIYFQGNSAPDKSGLPSDRFSAERTGGSVSTLTIQRTQQEDSAVYLCASSFGLGVDEQYFGPGTRLTVT.

This chain uses TRBV4-1 with TRBJ2-1. CDR1 is MGHRA, CDR2 YSYEKL, per germline. The CDR3 is 16 amino acids. CDR3 protein: CASSQDRGTKYNEQFF.

CDR3 loop: CASSQGAGTGELFF. The V call is TRBV4-3, the J call TRBJ2-2. The V gene's germline CDR1 is LGHNA and CDR2 YSLEER. This CDR3 is built from 14 residues.

The V gene is TRBV27, the J gene TRBJ1-6. The CDR3 is 12 amino acids. The germline V gene has CDR1 MNHEY and CDR2 SMNVEV (reference sequence). CDR3 sequence: CASSTNNSPLHF.

This chain's CDR3 is CASSYDRRPSTDTQYF. The J gene is TRBJ2-3, the V gene TRBV6-5; lacking DNA, the TRBD1 call made by TCRdb goes unchecked. CDR3 length: 16 residues. Germline-derived CDR1 and CDR2 are MNHEY and SVGAGI.

The V gene is TRBV3-1, the J gene TRBJ2-1; the D gene TCRdb calls, TRBD2, cannot be checked with no DNA. This CDR3 comprises 13 residues. In germline, CDR1 is LGHDT, CDR2 YNNKEL (reference sequence). CDR3 amino acids: CASSQTSGNEQFF.